This T cell receptor beta chain emerged from a study of T cells in narcolepsy. The repertoire was sequenced with immunoSEQ multiplex PCR; TCRdb's copy has only in-frame clones and lacks some. Among approximately 28,000 clones listed, 81% were seen once. Source material: memory (CD45RA-) CD4+ T cells from blood. The source is a human donor in good health.

The CDR3 sequence: CASSFRDRDANYGYTF. CDR3 nucleotides: TGTGCCAGCAGCTTCCGGGACAGGGACGCTAACTATGGCTACACCTTC. The J gene is TRBJ1-2, the V gene TRBV5-6; 9 bases map to TRBD1. V lost 2 bases to trimming and J lost 0 bases; unmatched junction nucleotides: 5. This CDR3 is 16 amino acids long. Germline assignment: CDR1 SGHDT and CDR2 YYEEEE.